One and the same sample provided the 3 T cell receptor beta chains below, sequenced in a study of T cell repertoires in cytomegalovirus infection. MiXCR, run by TCRdb on the reads, gives a single entry per CDR3 protein. This sample has around 800,000 distinct CDR3 sequences, with approximately 29% found just once. No antigen has been identified for these receptors. Sequencing used cultured CD8+ T cells from PBMCs, obtained from culture after CMV antigen stimulation. The receptor source for this set is a human donor in good health (CMV status not recorded). Some clones in this sample may be carry-over from other donors' samples.

The table lists this clonotype with a few counts. V usage is TRBV28 and J usage is TRBJ1-4; weak D call: TRBD1 (5 bases). Germline V gene lookup returns CDR1 MDHEN and CDR2 SYDVKM. V dropped 8 bases and J dropped 8 bases, with 15 bases sitting between them. The CDR3 loop spans 13 amino acids. The CDR3 here is CASFDKGKEKLFF. The CDR3 nucleotides read TGTGCCAGCTTCGACAAGGGGAAAGAAAAACTGTTTTTT.

The chain carries TRBV6-4 and TRBJ2-7; 8 bases line up with TRBD2. CDR3 length: 14 amino acids. CDR1 is MRHNA and CDR2 is SNTAGT in the germline V gene. J was trimmed by 3 bases and V by 5 bases; bases with no gene match: 6. CDR3 loop: CASSLTSANYEQYV. CDR3 nucleotide sequence: TGTGCCAGCAGTCTGACTAGCGCAAACTACGAGCAGTACGTC.

This clonotype was seen many times. The J gene is TRBJ2-1, the V gene TRBV7-2, with D tentatively TRBD1 (7 bases). V dropped 1 base and J dropped 3 bases, with 16 bases sitting between them. This CDR3 contains 17 residues. In germline, CDR1 is SGHTA, CDR2 FQGNSA. CDR3 residues: CASSLGGTAGGYNEQFF. In DNA form, the CDR3 reads TGTGCCAGCAGCTTAGGTGGGACAGCGGGCGGCTACAATGAGCAGTTCTTC.